The T cell receptor (beta chain) described here comes from a study of blood T cell repertoires in COVID-19. TCRdb's table, derived via immunoSEQ multiplex PCR, lists solely in-frame clones and lacks some. The repertoire holds hundreds of thousands of clones, with 90% as singletons. Input material: PBMCs or T cells enriched from blood (not recorded which). The receptor's source is a woman aged 18-35 years with acute COVID-19.

The CDR3 loop is CASSPGLAGGYEQFF. In nucleotides, the CDR3 is TGTGCCAGCAGCCCGGGACTAGCGGGAGGTTATGAGCAGTTCTTC. The V and J genes are TRBV5-4 and TRBJ2-1, with 15 bases matching TRBD2. CDR1 SGHNT and CDR2 YYREEE come from the germline V gene (reference sequence). The CDR3 runs 15 residues. V shed 4 bases, J shed 8 bases, and the junction held 4 bases outside the gene matches.